The rows below give T cell receptor beta chains drawn from one sample of a study of CD8+CD57+ T cells in acquired aplastic anemia. One entry per CDR3 protein, called by TCRdb with MiXCR from the reads. The table records about 160,000 distinct CDR3 sequences, 65% to 75% of them present only once. The sample taken for sequencing was sorted CD4+, CD8+, or CD8+CD57+ T cells (not recorded which) from PBMCs. These receptors originate from a human donor with aplastic anemia. CDR3s include the opening cysteine and the closing phenylalanine or tryptophan. Each record gives: D gene, clone size, J gene, V gene, CDR3 protein, CDR3 DNA. A D gene is named only where the DNA matches it firmly. Clone size is not always given. Where it is, it says once, few, many or a class for expanded clones.

d_call: TRBD1
clone_size: -
j_call: TRBJ2-5
v_call: TRBV10-3
cdr3_aa: CAIRSSGTGQETQYF
cdr3_nt: TGTGCCATCCGCTCATCCGGGACAGGCCAAGAGACCCAGTACTTC

d_call: TRBD2
clone_size: -
j_call: TRBJ2-3
v_call: TRBV7-6
cdr3_aa: CASSLVSRGGSTDTQYF
cdr3_nt: TGTGCCAGCAGCTTAGTTTCGCGGGGGGGCAGCACAGATACGCAGTATTTT

d_call: TRBD1
clone_size: -
j_call: TRBJ2-7
v_call: TRBV7-9
cdr3_aa: CASSPTTGSVEQYF
cdr3_nt: TGTGCCAGCAGCCCAACGACAGGGTCAGTCGAGCAGTACTTC

d_call: -
clone_size: -
j_call: TRBJ2-1
v_call: TRBV5-1
cdr3_aa: CASSSQYNEQFF
cdr3_nt: TGCGCCAGCAGCTCTCAATACAATGAGCAGTTCTTC

d_call: -
clone_size: many
j_call: TRBJ1-3
v_call: TRBV6-5
cdr3_aa: CASSPALSGNTIYF
cdr3_nt: TGTGCCAGCAGTCCGGCCCTCTCTGGAAACACCATATATTTT

d_call: TRBD2
clone_size: few
j_call: TRBJ2-7
v_call: TRBV9
cdr3_aa: CASSVASSGAYEQYF
cdr3_nt: TGTGCCAGCAGCGTAGCGTCTAGCGGGGCCTACGAGCAGTACTTC

d_call: -
clone_size: -
j_call: TRBJ1-4
v_call: TRBV5-1
cdr3_aa: CASSSGDGVLFF
cdr3_nt: TGCGCCAGCAGTTCAGGGGACGGAGTACTGTTTTTT

d_call: -
clone_size: -
j_call: TRBJ2-3
v_call: TRBV7-8
cdr3_aa: CASSLESPDTQYF
cdr3_nt: TGTGCCAGCAGCTTAGAGTCTCCAGATACGCAGTATTTT

d_call: TRBD2
clone_size: few
j_call: TRBJ2-1
v_call: TRBV11-3
cdr3_aa: CASSPLAGGPYNEQFF
cdr3_nt: TGTGCCAGCAGCCCGTTAGCGGGGGGGCCGTACAATGAGCAGTTCTTC

d_call: TRBD1
clone_size: -
j_call: TRBJ2-5
v_call: TRBV20-1
cdr3_aa: CSITGQWYQETQYF
cdr3_nt: TGCAGTATCACGGGACAGTGGTACCAAGAGACCCAGTACTTC

d_call: -
clone_size: -
j_call: TRBJ2-5
v_call: TRBV9
cdr3_aa: CASSVEWGETQYF
cdr3_nt: TGTGCCAGCAGCGTTGAGTGGGGGGAGACCCAGTACTTC

d_call: TRBD1
clone_size: -
j_call: TRBJ2-1
v_call: TRBV6-4
cdr3_aa: CASSDSQGADTQFF
cdr3_nt: TGTGCCAGCAGTGACTCTCAGGGGGCAGATACGCAGTTCTTC

d_call: TRBD2
clone_size: -
j_call: TRBJ2-1
v_call: TRBV3-1
cdr3_aa: CASSQALLAVPYNEQFF
cdr3_nt: TGTGCCAGCAGCCAAGCTCTACTAGCGGTTCCCTACAATGAGCAGTTCTTC

d_call: -
clone_size: -
j_call: TRBJ1-2
v_call: TRBV20-1
cdr3_aa: CSASASGRTNYGYTF
cdr3_nt: TGCAGTGCTAGTGCCTCGGGACGGACAAACTATGGCTACACCTTC

d_call: -
clone_size: -
j_call: TRBJ1-1
v_call: TRBV6-5
cdr3_aa: CASSYERGTEAFF
cdr3_nt: TGTGCCAGCAGTTACGAACGGGGGACTGAAGCTTTCTTT

d_call: -
clone_size: -
j_call: TRBJ2-2
v_call: TRBV9
cdr3_aa: CASSVLEGNTGELLF
cdr3_nt: TGTGCCAGCAGCGTCCTCGAGGGCAACACCGGGGAGCTGCTTTTT

d_call: -
clone_size: -
j_call: TRBJ1-4
v_call: TRBV20-1
cdr3_aa: CSAREGGTGLFF
cdr3_nt: TGCAGTGCTAGAGAGGGCGGTACTGGACTGTTTTTT

d_call: -
clone_size: -
j_call: TRBJ2-1
v_call: TRBV7-2
cdr3_aa: CASSPQVGRTYNEQFF
cdr3_nt: TGTGCCAGCAGCCCCCAGGTAGGAAGAACCTACAATGAGCAGTTCTTC

d_call: -
clone_size: -
j_call: TRBJ1-6
v_call: TRBV7-3
cdr3_aa: CASSEGTLGRNSPLHF
cdr3_nt: TGTGCCAGCAGCGAGGGGACTCTTGGGCGTAACTCACCCCTCCACTTT

d_call: TRBD2
clone_size: once
j_call: TRBJ2-7
v_call: TRBV15
cdr3_aa: CATALMGSGDYEQYF
cdr3_nt: TGTGCCACCGCCCTGATGGGTAGCGGGGACTACGAGCAGTACTTC

d_call: -
clone_size: few
j_call: TRBJ1-3
v_call: TRBV10-3
cdr3_aa: CAISDQGTGNTIYF
cdr3_nt: TGTGCCATCAGTGACCAGGGGACTGGAAACACCATATATTTT

d_call: -
clone_size: -
j_call: TRBJ1-2
v_call: TRBV5-1
cdr3_aa: CASSLENNGPTGAKGYTF
cdr3_nt: TGCGCCAGCAGCCTAGAGAACAACGGACCGACCGGGGCGAAGGGCTACACCTTC

d_call: TRBD2
clone_size: -
j_call: TRBJ2-7
v_call: TRBV20-1
cdr3_aa: CSASRGTRTNEQYF
cdr3_nt: TGCAGTGCTAGTAGGGGGACTAGGACGAACGAGCAGTACTTC

d_call: -
clone_size: -
j_call: TRBJ2-7
v_call: TRBV27
cdr3_aa: CASSQDRSSTYEQYF
cdr3_nt: TGTGCCAGCAGCCAAGACAGGTCCTCAACCTACGAGCAGTACTTC

d_call: -
clone_size: -
j_call: TRBJ2-3
v_call: TRBV5-1
cdr3_aa: CASSSDTDSTDTQYF
cdr3_nt: TGCGCCAGCAGCTCAGACACGGACAGCACAGATACGCAGTATTTT

d_call: TRBD1
clone_size: -
j_call: TRBJ2-7
v_call: TRBV9
cdr3_aa: CASSVGTGGSYEQYF
cdr3_nt: TGTGCCAGCAGCGTAGGGACAGGGGGCTCCTACGAGCAGTACTTC

d_call: -
clone_size: -
j_call: TRBJ2-5
v_call: TRBV15
cdr3_aa: CATSSRQGQETQYF
cdr3_nt: TGTGCCACCAGCAGCCGGCAGGGTCAGGAGACCCAGTACTTC

d_call: TRBD1
clone_size: -
j_call: TRBJ2-2
v_call: TRBV11-2
cdr3_aa: CARQGQLTGELFF
cdr3_nt: TGTGCCAGACAGGGACAGCTCACCGGGGAGCTGTTTTTT

d_call: -
clone_size: -
j_call: TRBJ1-1
v_call: TRBV7-2
cdr3_aa: CVSSLAREAFF
cdr3_nt: TGTGTCAGCAGCTTAGCGAGAGAAGCTTTCTTT

d_call: TRBD2
clone_size: once
j_call: TRBJ2-1
v_call: TRBV15
cdr3_aa: CATSRAPSGGAKNEQFF
cdr3_nt: TGTGCCACCAGCAGGGCCCCTAGCGGGGGGGCTAAGAATGAGCAGTTCTTC

d_call: -
clone_size: few
j_call: TRBJ1-1
v_call: TRBV29-1
cdr3_aa: CSVDPRGANTEAFF
cdr3_nt: TGCAGCGTTGACCCGAGGGGGGCGAACACTGAAGCTTTCTTT

d_call: -
clone_size: many
j_call: TRBJ1-1
v_call: TRBV30
cdr3_aa: CAWSVEVGVLRQAFF
cdr3_nt: TGTGCCTGGAGTGTAGAGGTGGGGGTGTTAAGACAAGCTTTCTTT

d_call: TRBD1
clone_size: -
j_call: TRBJ1-1
v_call: TRBV20-1
cdr3_aa: CRAQGGDTEAFF
cdr3_nt: TGCAGAGCCCAGGGGGGCGACACTGAAGCTTTCTTT

d_call: -
clone_size: medium-sized
j_call: TRBJ1-2
v_call: TRBV7-9
cdr3_aa: CASSLGLRRGYTF
cdr3_nt: TGTGCCAGCAGCTTAGGACTAAGACGCGGCTACACCTTC

d_call: -
clone_size: -
j_call: TRBJ1-5
v_call: TRBV20-1
cdr3_aa: CSARGPGHSFVQPQHF
cdr3_nt: TGCAGTGCTAGAGGCCCGGGACATTCCTTCGTTCAGCCCCAGCATTTT

d_call: -
clone_size: once
j_call: TRBJ2-3
v_call: TRBV19
cdr3_aa: CASSIGFRTDTQYF
cdr3_nt: TGTGCCAGTAGTATTGGCTTCCGTACAGATACGCAGTATTTT

d_call: -
clone_size: -
j_call: TRBJ1-1
v_call: TRBV7-6
cdr3_aa: CASSLKPLGNTEAFF
cdr3_nt: TGTGCCAGCAGCTTGAAACCGTTGGGGAACACTGAAGCTTTCTTT

d_call: TRBD1
clone_size: -
j_call: TRBJ2-3
v_call: TRBV12-5
cdr3_aa: CASGLLTGVEYF
cdr3_nt: TGTGCTAGTGGCCTTCTCACAGGGGTAGAGTATTTT

d_call: -
clone_size: few
j_call: TRBJ1-2
v_call: TRBV7-8
cdr3_aa: CASSPSGEGYTF
cdr3_nt: TGTGCCAGCAGCCCTTCTGGGGAAGGCTACACCTTC

d_call: TRBD1
clone_size: -
j_call: TRBJ2-6
v_call: TRBV12-5
cdr3_aa: CASGTGQGSGANVLTF
cdr3_nt: TGTGCTAGTGGTACCGGACAGGGCTCTGGGGCCAACGTCCTGACTTTC

d_call: TRBD2
clone_size: -
j_call: TRBJ2-1
v_call: TRBV19
cdr3_aa: CASSSSGGAVNEQFF
cdr3_nt: TGTGCCAGTAGTTCTAGCGGGGGGGCGGTCAATGAGCAGTTCTTC

d_call: TRBD1
clone_size: -
j_call: TRBJ1-6
v_call: TRBV2
cdr3_aa: CASIRQGNSPLHF
cdr3_nt: TGTGCCAGCATCCGACAGGGGAATTCACCCCTCCACTTT

d_call: TRBD1
clone_size: few
j_call: TRBJ2-5
v_call: TRBV7-3
cdr3_aa: CASSLGQGAQYF
cdr3_nt: TGTGCCAGCAGCTTAGGGCAGGGGGCCCAGTACTTC

d_call: -
clone_size: -
j_call: TRBJ1-1
v_call: TRBV2
cdr3_aa: CASSDPENTEAFF
cdr3_nt: TGTGCCAGCAGTGATCCGGAAAACACTGAAGCTTTCTTT

d_call: -
clone_size: -
j_call: TRBJ2-5
v_call: TRBV7-2
cdr3_aa: CASSLAMSNQETQYF
cdr3_nt: TGTGCCAGCAGCTTAGCGATGAGTAACCAAGAGACCCAGTACTTC

d_call: TRBD1
clone_size: -
j_call: TRBJ1-2
v_call: TRBV24-1
cdr3_aa: CATSDTGTGTPYGYTF
cdr3_nt: TGTGCCACCAGTGATACCGGGACAGGGACCCCCTATGGCTACACCTTC

d_call: TRBD1
clone_size: -
j_call: TRBJ2-7
v_call: TRBV2
cdr3_aa: CASRGDRELDEQYF
cdr3_nt: TGTGCCAGCAGGGGGGACAGGGAATTGGACGAGCAGTACTTC

d_call: -
clone_size: -
j_call: TRBJ2-3
v_call: TRBV20-1
cdr3_aa: CSARDVGLTDTQYF
cdr3_nt: TGCAGTGCTAGAGATGTTGGTCTTACAGATACGCAGTATTTT

d_call: -
clone_size: -
j_call: TRBJ2-5
v_call: TRBV20-1
cdr3_aa: CGAPTDSQETQYF
cdr3_nt: TGCGGTGCCCCGACGGACTCCCAAGAGACCCAGTACTTC

d_call: TRBD2
clone_size: -
j_call: TRBJ2-1
v_call: TRBV20-1
cdr3_aa: CSARDSGGAYEQFF
cdr3_nt: TGCAGTGCTAGAGACAGCGGGGGGGCCTATGAGCAGTTCTTC

d_call: -
clone_size: many
j_call: TRBJ2-2
v_call: TRBV14
cdr3_aa: CASSQEVATIGPGELFF
cdr3_nt: TGTGCCAGCAGCCAAGAAGTGGCCACTATAGGTCCCGGGGAGCTGTTTTTT

d_call: TRBD2
clone_size: -
j_call: TRBJ2-5
v_call: TRBV7-9
cdr3_aa: CASSLGVAGAQETQYF
cdr3_nt: TGTGCCAGCAGCTTAGGCGTAGCGGGTGCACAAGAGACCCAGTACTTC

d_call: TRBD1
clone_size: -
j_call: TRBJ2-5
v_call: TRBV6-5
cdr3_aa: CASGDRAETQYF
cdr3_nt: TGTGCCAGCGGCGACAGGGCAGAGACCCAGTACTTC

d_call: TRBD1
clone_size: -
j_call: TRBJ2-1
v_call: TRBV24-1
cdr3_aa: CATSRRQGPNYNEQFF
cdr3_nt: TGTGCCACCAGTCGACGACAGGGCCCGAACTACAATGAGCAGTTCTTC

d_call: TRBD1
clone_size: -
j_call: TRBJ2-5
v_call: TRBV2
cdr3_aa: CAVLLQGAETQYF
cdr3_nt: TGTGCCGTTCTTCTTCAGGGGGCAGAGACCCAGTACTTC

d_call: TRBD2
clone_size: once
j_call: TRBJ2-3
v_call: TRBV24-1
cdr3_aa: CATSDGKGTTTDTQYF
cdr3_nt: TGTGCCACCAGTGACGGAAAAGGGACTACCACAGATACGCAGTATTTT

d_call: TRBD1
clone_size: -
j_call: TRBJ2-1
v_call: TRBV10-2
cdr3_aa: CASRAGTAPRFEQFF
cdr3_nt: TGCGCCAGCAGAGCAGGGACAGCGCCCCGCTTTGAGCAGTTCTTC

d_call: -
clone_size: -
j_call: TRBJ2-5
v_call: TRBV2
cdr3_aa: CASSPNTGLETQYF
cdr3_nt: TGTGCCAGCAGTCCTAATACAGGGTTGGAGACCCAGTACTTC

d_call: -
clone_size: -
j_call: TRBJ1-1
v_call: TRBV19
cdr3_aa: CASSSSITDSF
cdr3_nt: TGTGCCAGTAGTTCCTCCATCACGGATTCCTTT